The 5 T cell receptor beta chains given below trace back to one sample, sequenced in a study of shared clonotypes between healthy human individuals. The protocol was immunoSEQ multiplex PCR, while the TCRdb copy is restricted to in-frame clones and leaves out a portion. The table includes a few million clones, just under 95% detected once. Material: naive CD4+ T cells from PBMCs. Indicated subset: CD45RA+ positively selected. These receptors all stem from a man in his late teens or twenties in good health. Some clones in this sample may be carry-over from other donors' samples.

This chain joins TRBV4-2 and TRBJ2-5; D is perhaps TRBD1 (6 bases). CDR1 and CDR2 from the germline V gene are LGHNA and YNFKEQ. The V end lost 0 bases, the J end lost 5 bases, and 16 bases lay between the germline ends. The CDR3 is made up of 16 amino acids. Here the CDR3 DNA reads TGTGCCAGCAGCCAAGATGTCAGGGGCGGTGGGGAGACCCAGTACTTC. It translates to CASSQDVRGGGETQYF.

On this clone: Distinct nucleotide sequences in the sample also encode this CDR3. The V gene is TRBV6-6, the J gene TRBJ1-2; weak D call: TRBD1 (5 bases). This CDR3 is built from 16 residues. V dropped 2 bases and J dropped 2 bases, with 15 bases sitting between them. CDR1 MNHNY and CDR2 SVGAGI come from the germline V gene (reference sequence). CDR3 loop: CASSYGSGGANYGYTF. CDR3 sequence (DNA): TGTGCCAGCAGTTACGGGTCTGGGGGAGCGAACTATGGCTACACCTTC.

This chain links TRBV25-1 with TRBJ2-1; 7 positions agree with TRBD2. J lost 5 bases, V lost 4 bases, and 5 bases had no gene match. The germline V gene encodes CDR1 MGHDK and CDR2 SYGVNS. This CDR3 region has 14 residues. CDR3 residues: CASSGGGTNNEQFF. CDR3 nucleotide sequence: TGTGCCAGCAGTGGGGGGGGGACTAACAATGAGCAGTTCTTC. Looking up the rest from reference TRBV25-1 and TRBJ2-1 gives the full variable domain: EADIYQTPRYLVIGTGKKITLECSQTMGHDKMYWYQQDPGMELHLIHYSYGVNSTEKGDLSSESTVSRIRTEHFPLTLESARPSHTSQYLCASSGGGTNNEQFFGPGTRLTVL.

A word on this clone: Other DNA sequences in this specimen translate into the identical CDR3. The rearrangement joins TRBV2 to TRBJ2-6; no reliable D call. The CDR3 has 14 amino acids. The V end lost 4 bases, the J end lost 0 bases, and 4 bases lay between the germline ends. Germline loops: CDR1 SNHLY, CDR2 FYNNEI. The CDR3 nucleotides are TGTGCCAGCAGTGGAGTCTCTGGGGCCAACGTCCTGACTTTC. Translated, it gives CASSGVSGANVLTF.

This clone was observed a single time. The V gene is TRBV5-1, the J gene TRBJ2-7, with 7 nucleotides matching TRBD1. CDR1 is SGHRS, CDR2 YFSETQ, per germline. This CDR3 is 14 amino acids long. Trimming took 3 bases from V and 3 from J; bases not matched to a gene: 6. The CDR3 DNA sequence: TGCGCCAGCAGCTCCGGGACAGAGTACTACGAGCAGTACTTC. The encoded protein is CASSSGTEYYEQYF.